This passage covers 28 T cell receptor beta chains from one sample sequenced in a study of T cells expressing NK-cell markers. From the 5' RACE reads, TCRdb lists one entry per CDR3 protein and no DNA. Its listing shows a few hundred thousand distinct CDR3 sequences. Sequenced sample: blood T cells: a sorted CD56 or NKG2C T cell subset, CD4+ or CD8+ T cells, or bulk PBMC T cells (not recorded which). Receptor source: a young man in good health.

This chain links TRBV29-1 with TRBJ2-1; absent DNA, TCRdb's TRBD2 call cannot be checked. This CDR3 is 12 amino acids long. Germline V gene sequence: CDR1 SQVTM, CDR2 ANQGSEA. CDR3 loop: CSVAGGGNEQFF.

This chain uses TRBV12-3 or TRBV12-4 with TRBJ1-1; TCRdb's D call, TRBD1, is unchecked because there is no DNA. The CDR3 runs 17 residues. CDR3 loop: CASSRIRQGFFSTEAFF.

V gene TRBV5-1 combines with J gene TRBJ2-3; lacking DNA, the TRBD1 call made by TCRdb goes unchecked. Germline assignment: CDR1 SGHRS and CDR2 YFSETQ. The CDR3 spans 15 residues. This CDR3 reads CASSPGTPYTDTQYF.

This CDR3 reads CAGFYSDTQYF. The V gene is TRBV7-9, the J gene TRBJ2-3. Germline V CDR1 and CDR2: SEHNR, FQNEAQ (reference sequence). The CDR3 is made up of 11 amino acids.

The chain combines TRBV4-2 with TRBJ2-7; TCRdb designates TRBD1, a call that cannot be tested without DNA. The length of the CDR3 is 15 residues. From germline, CDR1 is LGHNA and CDR2 YNFKEQ. The CDR3 loop reads CASSQGIGISYEQYF.

The gene calls are TRBV11-2 and TRBJ2-5; TCRdb names TRBD2, which stays unverified in the absence of DNA. Germline V lookup: CDR1 SGHAT, CDR2 FQNNGV. CDR3 length equals 19 residues. This CDR3 is CASSLGGLVPWGEQETQYF. The full variable domain, rest sourced from reference TRBV11-2 and TRBJ2-5, is EAGVAQSPRYKIIEKRQSVAFWCNPISGHATLYWYQQILGQGPKLLIQFQNNGVVDDSQLPKDRFSAERLKGVDSTLKIQPAKLEDSAVYLCASSLGGLVPWGEQETQYFGPGTRLLVL.

The genes are TRBV5-6 and TRBJ2-1; TCRdb proposes TRBD2, but this gene call is untestable without DNA. This CDR3 contains 19 residues. Germline V gene sequence: CDR1 SGHDT, CDR2 YYEEEE. This chain's CDR3 is CASSFARLAGGPNYNEQFF.

The V call is TRBV2, the J call TRBJ2-5; TCRdb's D call, TRBD2, is unchecked because there is no DNA. The CDR3 is made up of 16 amino acids. In germline, CDR1 is SNHLY, CDR2 FYNNEI. The CDR3 reads CASRRLSGSRGETQYF.

The chain links TRBV29-1 to TRBJ1-1; TCRdb's D call of TRBD1 is untestable without DNA. Germline CDR1 and CDR2: SQVTM and ANQGSEA. This CDR3 contains 14 residues. The CDR3 is CSVVDRQKNTEAFF. Combining the CDR3 with reference TRBV29-1 and TRBJ1-1 gives the whole variable domain SAVISQKPSRDICQRGTSLTIQCQVDSQVTMMFWYRQQPGQSLTLIATANQGSEATYESGFVIDKFPISRPNLTFSTLTVSNMSPEDSSIYLCSVVDRQKNTEAFFGQGTRLTVV.

V usage is TRBV7-2 and J usage is TRBJ1-2. CDR1 and CDR2 (germline): SGHTA, FQGNSA. CDR3 size: 15 residues. The CDR3 is CASSLGGKSHYGYTF.

The V call is TRBV6-1, the J call TRBJ2-7. Germline CDR1 is MNHNS and CDR2 is SASEGT. The CDR3 contains 14 residues. The CDR3 region is CASEPYNISYEQYF.

The V and J genes are TRBV7-8 and TRBJ2-1; TCRdb outputs TRBD2, but without DNA this stays unchecked. CDR3 length: 17 residues. Germline assignment: CDR1 SGHVS and CDR2 FQNEAQ. The CDR3 reads CASSKRGTSRSYNEQFF.

This rearrangement joins TRBV21-1 to TRBJ2-2. TRBV21-1 is termed a pseudogene. The CDR3 loop spans 16 amino acids. The chain's CDR3 is CASSPPGIDETGELFF.

The V and J genes are TRBV20-1 and TRBJ2-7; TCRdb returns TRBD1, unconfirmable since there is no DNA. From germline, CDR1 is DFQATT and CDR2 SNEGSKA (reference sequence). The length of the CDR3 is 15 residues. The CDR3 loop is CSASNRPGGTYEQYF.

The chain employs TRBV11-3 and TRBJ2-3; there is no DNA to check the TCRdb D call of TRBD2. This CDR3 has 14 residues. Germline V lookup: CDR1 SGHNT, CDR2 YENEEA. The CDR3: CASADRSSTDTQYF.

The rearrangement uses TRBV12-3 or TRBV12-4 and TRBJ1-1; the D call of TRBD1 rests on TCRdb alone, since no DNA is present to check it. CDR3 length: 14 residues. The CDR3 is CASSLQGQYTEAFF.

The V gene is TRBV3-1, the J gene TRBJ2-1; the D call from TCRdb, TRBD2, cannot be confirmed without DNA. This CDR3 comprises 14 residues. Germline V lookup: CDR1 LGHDT, CDR2 YNNKEL (reference sequence). CDR3 loop: CASSQALAGNEQFF.

The V call is TRBV15, the J call TRBJ2-2; the D gene TCRdb calls, TRBD1, cannot be checked with no DNA. In germline, CDR1 is LNHNV, CDR2 YYDKDF (reference sequence). The CDR3 runs to 16 residues. This chain's CDR3 is CATSRERGAGTGELFF.

This sequence joins TRBV7-9 and TRBJ2-1; TCRdb outputs TRBD1, but without DNA this stays unchecked. This CDR3 contains 15 residues. Per the germline V gene, CDR1 is SEHNR and CDR2 is FQNEAQ (reference sequence). The CDR3 protein is CASSGLIDWADEQFF.

The chain recombines TRBV20-1 with TRBJ2-3; TCRdb indicates TRBD1, and absent DNA this call remains unverified. Germline V gene sequence: CDR1 DFQATT, CDR2 SNEGSKA (reference sequence). This CDR3 spans 14 amino acids. CDR3 amino acids: CSARGRTGTDTQYF.

This chain joins TRBV3-1 and TRBJ1-1; the TCRdb D gene call, TRBD1, has no DNA to confirm it. Germline assignment: CDR1 LGHDT and CDR2 YNNKEL (reference sequence). CDR3 length: 12 residues. This chain's CDR3 is CASSQVQGSAFF.

The chain is built from TRBV29-1 and TRBJ2-5; there is no DNA to check the TCRdb D call of TRBD1. The germline V gene has CDR1 SQVTM and CDR2 ANQGSEA. The CDR3 length is 14 residues. This CDR3 is CSVWDFTPSETQYF.

The chain links TRBV6-5 to TRBJ1-5. This CDR3 comprises 16 residues. Germline CDR1 and CDR2: MNHEY and SVGAGI. The chain's CDR3 is CASSPGLLGGRQPQHF.

The CDR3 spells CATSRGVSANTGELFF. The chain has TRBV15 and TRBJ2-2. The CDR3 has 16 residues. Germline V gene sequence: CDR1 LNHNV, CDR2 YYDKDF (reference sequence).

The chain combines TRBV29-1 with TRBJ2-7; the D gene TCRdb calls, TRBD1, cannot be checked with no DNA. This CDR3 comprises 13 residues. Germline V lookup: CDR1 SQVTM, CDR2 ANQGSEA. The CDR3 is CSVEGQVYSEQYF.

CDR3 amino acids: CASSLARETLRELFF. V is TRBV5-1 and J is TRBJ2-2; the D call of TRBD2 rests on TCRdb alone, since no DNA is present to check it. Per germline, CDR1 SGHRS and CDR2 YFSETQ. This CDR3 has 15 residues.

V gene TRBV10-3 combines with J gene TRBJ2-1; the D gene TCRdb calls, TRBD1, cannot be checked with no DNA. CDR3 length: 14 residues. Germline lookup yields CDR1 ENHRY and CDR2 SYGVKD. CDR3: CATGPGPRYNEQFF.

The genes are TRBV20-1 and TRBJ1-1. Germline assignment: CDR1 DFQATT and CDR2 SNEGSKA (reference sequence). CDR3 length equals 14 residues. The CDR3 sequence: CSARVLMENTEAFF.